One sample yielded the 20 T cell receptor beta chains listed below, sequenced in a study of blood T cell repertoires in COVID-19. Libraries were prepared by immunoSEQ multiplex PCR; TCRdb keeps only in-frame clonotypes and omits some of them. The repertoire holds about 160,000 clones, approximately 85% seen once, with around 1.2% in the top ten. The specimen was peripheral blood. The source is a man aged 60-69 years who had recovered from COVID-19.

The J gene is TRBJ2-7, the V gene TRBV19, with D perhaps matching TRBD2 (5 bases). Germline assignment: CDR1 LNHDA and CDR2 SQIVND (reference sequence). V was cut by 6 bases and J by 0 bases, with 15 bases left in between. CDR3 length: 15 residues. The CDR3 bases are TGTGCCAGTAGCCCGTTCGGGGAGAGCTCCTACGAGCAGTACTTC. Translated, it gives CASSPFGESSYEQYF.

Regarding this clone: Other nucleotide sequences in the sample specify the same CDR3. J is TRBJ2-7 and V is TRBV7-9, with a weak D call TRBD2 (8 bases). CDR1 is SEHNR, CDR2 FQNEAQ, per germline (reference sequence). Trimming pared 3 bases from V and 4 bases from J, leaving 13 bases between. The CDR3 is 14 amino acids. In DNA form, the CDR3 reads TGTGCCAGCAGCTTCGGGGGGGACAGTTACGAGCAGTACTTC. It yields the protein CASSFGGDSYEQYF.

This chain connects TRBV20-1 to TRBJ2-4; D is possibly TRBD2 (6 bases). The CDR3 has 15 residues. The V gene's germline CDR1 is DFQATT and CDR2 SNEGSKA (reference sequence). Trimming shortened V by 3 bases and J by 1 base, and 13 bases separated the two germline ends. The CDR3 spells CSASPGLTAKNIQYF. Here the CDR3 DNA reads TGCAGTGCTAGTCCGGGACTCACTGCCAAAAACATTCAGTACTTC.

The V and J genes are TRBV4-2 and TRBJ2-3; 12 bases are shared with TRBD2. J gave up 3 bases and V 0 bases, and 10 bases lay outside the gene matches. The CDR3 is made up of 19 amino acids. CDR1 LGHNA and CDR2 YNFKEQ come from the germline V gene. CDR3 sequence: CASSQDLASGGARTDTQYF. In DNA form, the CDR3 reads TGTGCCAGCAGCCAAGATCTGGCTAGCGGGGGGGCCAGGACAGATACGCAGTATTTT.

The genes are TRBV5-1 and TRBJ2-7; possible D gene TRBD1, 6 bases. Trimming left V 0 bases short and J 4 bases short, with 11 bases between. The CDR3 is made up of 14 amino acids. CDR1 and CDR2 (germline): SGHRS, YFSETQ. The CDR3 spells CASSLVTGAYEQYF. CDR3 DNA sequence: TGCGCCAGCAGCTTGGTGACAGGAGCATACGAGCAGTACTTC.

The gene calls are TRBV6-5 and TRBJ2-5, with D uncertain. V lost 6 bases and J lost 5, with 4 bases in between. The CDR3 has 10 amino acids. Germline V gene data show CDR1 as MNHEY and CDR2 as SVGAGI. In nucleotides, the CDR3 is TGTGCCAGCAGCAGGGAGACCCAGTACTTC. As protein: CASSRETQYF.

J is TRBJ2-1 and V is TRBV7-6; possibly TRBD2 for D (5 bases). The CDR3 extends over 17 amino acids. V was trimmed by 3 bases and J by 0 bases, leaving 15 bases between them. Per germline, CDR1 SGHVS and CDR2 FNYEAQ. CDR3 DNA: TGTGCCAGCAGCTTCCTCTCGACGGGGAGCTCCTACAATGAGCAGTTCTTC. It translates to CASSFLSTGSSYNEQFF.

The chain is built from TRBV7-2 and TRBJ2-3; 10 bases align to TRBD2. The CDR3 extends over 16 amino acids. The germline V gene encodes CDR1 SGHTA and CDR2 FQGNSA. V shed 6 bases, J shed 4 bases, and the junction held 10 bases outside the gene matches. The chain's CDR3 is CASRLSGGAVADTQYF. For the CDR3, the DNA is TGTGCCAGCAGATTAAGCGGGGGGGCCGTCGCAGATACGCAGTATTTT.

The CDR3, as DNA: TGTGCCAGCAGTCCTACCCGGGACAGGGCCGAAGCTTTCTTT. Protein: CASSPTRDRAEAFF. The chain combines TRBV6-5 with TRBJ1-1; 9 bases map to TRBD1. J was trimmed by 8 bases and V by 5 bases; bases with no gene match: 9. Germline CDR1 is MNHEY and CDR2 is SVGAGI. CDR3 size: 14 residues.

The chain uses TRBV2 and TRBJ1-5; TRBD1 aligns across 7 bases. Trimming cost V 6 bases and J 5 bases; bases outside gene matches: 10. Per the germline V gene, CDR1 is SNHLY and CDR2 is FYNNEI. This CDR3 has 15 residues. CDR3 nucleotide sequence: TGTGCCAGCAGGACAACAGGGGTGATCGATCAGCCCCAGCATTTT. It codes for CASRTTGVIDQPQHF.

The rearrangement joins TRBV28 to TRBJ2-7, with 10 positions matching TRBD1. Germline CDR1 MDHEN, CDR2 SYDVKM. Trimming removed 6 bases from V and 4 bases from J; junction bases left unmatched: 9. The CDR3 is 15 residues long. The CDR3 is CASSNLGDRGYEQYF. The CDR3 coding sequence is TGTGCCAGCAGCAACTTAGGGGACAGGGGATACGAGCAGTACTTC. Filled out from reference TRBV28 and TRBJ2-7, the complete variable domain reads DVKVTQSSRYLVKRTGEKVFLECVQDMDHENMFWYRQDPGLGLRLIYFSYDVKMKEKGDIPEGYSVSREKKERFSLILESASTNQTSMYLCASSNLGDRGYEQYFGPGTRLTVT.

The J gene is TRBJ2-7, the V gene TRBV9, with 8 bases lining up with TRBD2. The CDR3 is 15 residues long. The J segment lost 2 bases and the V segment lost 1 base, leaving 5 bases of the junction unmatched. Germline assignment: CDR1 SGDLS and CDR2 YYNGEE. In DNA form, the CDR3 reads TGTGCCAGCAGCGTATCGGGGGGGTGGACCTACGAGCAGTACTTC. Protein product: CASSVSGGWTYEQYF.

The chain links TRBV18 to TRBJ1-5, with 11 positions matching TRBD1. There are 15 residues in the CDR3. J gave up 5 bases and V 3 bases, and 3 bases lay outside the gene matches. Germline values: CDR1 KGHSH, CDR2 LQKENI. The CDR3 DNA reads TGTGCCAGCTCACCCGGGACAGGGGGTTATCAGCCCCAGCATTTT. Translation: CASSPGTGGYQPQHF.

V usage is TRBV30 and J usage is TRBJ1-2; D is unclear. The germline CDR1 and CDR2 sequences are GTSNPN and SVGIG (reference sequence). There are 13 residues in the CDR3. Deletions cut 0 bases from V and 4 bases from J, with 9 bases between. CDR3: CAWSVATVYGYTF. As DNA, the CDR3 is TGTGCCTGGAGTGTAGCTACCGTCTATGGCTACACCTTC.

The chain employs TRBV6-5 and TRBJ1-2; D gene uncertain. V was clipped by 2 bases and J by 4 bases, with 8 bases between them. Germline CDR1 reads MNHEY; CDR2 reads SVGAGI. The CDR3 length is 13 residues. CDR3 in amino acids: CASSYDGIYGYTF. CDR3 sequence (DNA): TGTGCCAGCAGTTACGACGGGATCTATGGCTACACCTTC.

The chain couples TRBV6-2 or TRBV6-3 to TRBJ2-3, with TRBD2 matching over 13 bases. Trimming cost V 2 bases and J 0 bases; bases outside gene matches: 5. Germline V gene sequence: CDR1 MNHEY, CDR2 SVGEGT. The CDR3 is 18 amino acids. CDR3 in amino acids: CASSYGLAGATSTDTQYF. DNA of the CDR3: TGTGCCAGCAGTTACGGACTAGCGGGGGCGACGAGCACAGATACGCAGTATTTT.

V is TRBV9 and J is TRBJ2-7, with D perhaps matching TRBD1 (6 bases). The CDR3 extends over 15 amino acids. The V gene's germline CDR1 is SGDLS and CDR2 YYNGEE. Trimming removed 0 bases at V and 0 bases at J, with 10 bases between. As DNA, the CDR3 is TGTGCCAGCAGCGTAGATGCAGGGGCCTCCTACGAGCAGTACTTC. This codes for CASSVDAGASYEQYF.

The CDR3 region is CAWMSLEPGNTIYF. CDR3 DNA sequence: TGTGCCTGGATGTCATTGGAGCCTGGAAACACCATATATTTT. The chain joins TRBV30 to TRBJ1-3; D remains unclear. V lost 4 bases, J lost 2 bases, and 12 bases lay in between. The germline CDR1 and CDR2 sequences are GTSNPN and SVGIG (reference sequence). The CDR3 has 14 amino acids. The whole variable domain, filled in from reference TRBV30 and TRBJ1-3, reads SQTIHQWPATLVQPVGSPLSLECTVEGTSNPNLYWYRQAAGRGLQLLFYSVGIGQISSEVPQNLSASRPQDRQFILSSKKLLLSDSGFYLCAWMSLEPGNTIYFGEGSWLTVV.

The chain is built from TRBV11-2 and TRBJ2-2, with 11 bases that match TRBD2. The CDR3 is 15 amino acids. V trimming: 1 base; J trimming: 5 bases; junction bases outside the gene matches: 0. Germline lookup yields CDR1 SGHAT and CDR2 FQNNGV. The DNA for the CDR3 is TGTGCCAGCAGCTTAGTAGCGGGGGGGACCGGGGAGCTGTTTTTT. This codes for CASSLVAGGTGELFF.

The rearrangement uses TRBV7-2 and TRBJ2-7; 7 bases map to TRBD1. Germline CDR1 is SGHTA and CDR2 is FQGNSA. This CDR3 spans 14 amino acids. V lost 7 bases and J lost 7; bases outside the gene matches: 13. The CDR3 coding sequence is TGTGCCAGCACGCATGAAAGGGGGCCGGGGGAGCAGTACTTC. This encodes CASTHERGPGEQYF.